The rows below give T cell receptor beta chains drawn from one sample of a study of immune characterization of retroperitoneal liposarcoma. TCRdb re-derived calls from the PCR reads in MiXCR, one entry per CDR3 protein. The sample gives around 12,000 distinct CDR3 sequences, over 45% of which show up once; around an eighth is in the top ten. Sequencing used tumor tissue. The receptors stem from a female donor with retroperitoneal liposarcoma. CDR3s include the opening cysteine and the closing phenylalanine or tryptophan. The order of the fields is J gene, D gene, CDR3 length, clone size, V gene, CDR3 protein, CDR3 DNA. The D gene is left open where the match is weak. Where a row states a size, it is once, few, many or the class of an expanded clone; other rows omit it.

j_call: TRBJ2-1
d_call: .
cdr3_length: 14
clone_size: .
v_call: TRBV6-5
cdr3_aa: CATNRASANNEQFF
cdr3_nt: TGTGCCACAAATAGGGCTAGTGCTAACAATGAGCAGTTCTTC

j_call: TRBJ2-1
d_call: .
cdr3_length: 12
clone_size: few
v_call: TRBV6-1
cdr3_aa: CASRHGSYEQFF
cdr3_nt: TGTGCCAGCCGCCATGGTTCCTACGAGCAGTTCTTC

j_call: TRBJ2-1
d_call: .
cdr3_length: 14
clone_size: few
v_call: TRBV7-8
cdr3_aa: CASSLVGGGNEQFF
cdr3_nt: TGTGCCAGCAGCTTAGTCGGGGGAGGCAATGAGCAGTTCTTC

j_call: TRBJ2-1
d_call: TRBD2
cdr3_length: 14
clone_size: .
v_call: TRBV6-2/TRBV6-3
cdr3_aa: CAVTQAGGSDEQFF
cdr3_nt: TGTGCCGTAACCCAGGCGGGAGGGTCCGATGAGCAGTTCTTC

j_call: TRBJ2-1
d_call: TRBD2
cdr3_length: 15
clone_size: few
v_call: TRBV6-1
cdr3_aa: CASRTRLAGGNEQFF
cdr3_nt: TGTGCCAGCAGAACAAGACTAGCGGGAGGAAATGAGCAGTTCTTC

j_call: TRBJ2-4
d_call: .
cdr3_length: 14
clone_size: few
v_call: TRBV28
cdr3_aa: CASSIQYAKNIQYF
cdr3_nt: TGTGCCAGCAGTATACAGTATGCCAAAAACATTCAGTACTTC

j_call: TRBJ2-7
d_call: TRBD1
cdr3_length: 14
clone_size: .
v_call: TRBV6-1
cdr3_aa: CASSSGTGTYEQYF
cdr3_nt: TGTGCCAGCAGTTCCGGGACAGGGACCTACGAGCAGTACTTC

j_call: TRBJ2-5
d_call: TRBD2
cdr3_length: 13
clone_size: .
v_call: TRBV6-1
cdr3_aa: CASRGLAGETQYF
cdr3_nt: TGTGCCAGCAGGGGACTAGCGGGAGAGACCCAGTACTTC

j_call: TRBJ1-1
d_call: .
cdr3_length: 15
clone_size: .
v_call: TRBV11-3
cdr3_aa: CASSLDSRLNAEAFF
cdr3_nt: TGTGCCAGCAGCTTGGATTCCCGTTTGAACGCTGAAGCTTTCTTT

j_call: TRBJ1-2
d_call: .
cdr3_length: 11
clone_size: .
v_call: TRBV6-1
cdr3_aa: CASSPGLGYTF
cdr3_nt: TGTGCCAGCAGTCCAGGGTTGGGCTACACCTTC

j_call: TRBJ2-1
d_call: TRBD1
cdr3_length: 14
clone_size: .
v_call: TRBV11-1
cdr3_aa: CASSKRTGGSEQFF
cdr3_nt: TGTGCCAGCAGCAAACGGACAGGGGGCAGTGAGCAGTTCTTC

j_call: TRBJ2-1
d_call: .
cdr3_length: 15
clone_size: few
v_call: TRBV6-1
cdr3_aa: CASSGQGSGEDEQFF
cdr3_nt: TGTGCCAGCTCGGGGCAAGGGTCAGGGGAGGACGAGCAGTTCTTC

j_call: TRBJ2-3
d_call: TRBD1
cdr3_length: 16
clone_size: many
v_call: TRBV6-1
cdr3_aa: CASSEREGTVTDTQYF
cdr3_nt: TGTGCCAGCAGTGAAAGGGAAGGGACAGTGACAGATACGCAGTATTTT

j_call: TRBJ2-7
d_call: TRBD1
cdr3_length: 16
clone_size: few
v_call: TRBV28
cdr3_aa: CASSLGGQGGVYEQYF
cdr3_nt: TGTGCCAGCAGTTTGGGGGGACAGGGGGGAGTCTACGAGCAGTACTTC

j_call: TRBJ1-2
d_call: TRBD1
cdr3_length: 14
clone_size: .
v_call: TRBV6-5
cdr3_aa: CASCSGTANYGYTF
cdr3_nt: TGTGCCAGCTGTTCCGGGACAGCTAACTATGGCTACACCTTC